Sequencing of this TCR beta chain was carried out in a study of response to subunit inactivated influenza vaccine (dated by TCRdb to 2017 to 2018). Notes on the research overall: Deep quantitative T cell receptor repertoire profiling was used in the study to track responses to a trivalent subunit inactivated influenza vaccine. General findings and caveats noted by the study authors: It was suggested by the authors that each seasonal influenza vaccination may recruit only a limited number of new T cells.

V lost 4 bases and J lost 5 bases; the stretch between them is 17 bases long. Inclusive of the bounding cysteine and phenylalanine, the CDR3 is 15 residues long. Just CDR3 DNA is preserved here, 45 bases in frame from base 1. CDR1 SGDLS and CDR2 YYNGEE are derived from the germline V gene. This clonotype showed up just a few times. Its antigen is not yet known. No qualities accompany the bases; no much larger clone lies one base away. Libraries were made using RT-PCR. Instrument used: Illumina HiSeq 2500. TCRdb applied fastp at Q25 and MiXCR to the public reads, then kept only in-frame beta chains. Every CDR3 protein is listed once, alongside the most common genes and DNA of its rows. The sample table records roughly 700,000 distinct CDR3 sequences; roughly 13% of these occur just once. The leading ten clones occupy around 6.5% of the sample.

The chain is made from TRBV9 and TRBJ2-3; a tentative D call is TRBD2 (7 bases match). The clonotype originates from a man over 45 who received an inactivated influenza vaccine. Donor details come from another sample of the same person, matched by shared clones. Sequences were derived from PBMCs from blood, sampled less than 15 days before vaccination. In nucleotide form, the sequence is TGTGCCAGCAGCTCCTGGGGGGGGCTGGAAGATACGCAGTATTTT. This encodes CASSSWGGLEDTQYF.